This TCR beta chain was recovered during a study of OX40 agonist ivuxolimab in advanced cancers. Turning to the study itself: With a range of roughly 20 to 80, age averaged about 58 years, and about 80% were male. Partial responses were recorded for three patients, including one with hepatocellular carcinoma and two with cutaneous melanoma. Findings and limits, study-wide: On average, CD8+ T cells had more expanded clones than CD4+.

As for this clone: Its antigen is unknown.

Some clones are missing from TCRdb's copy, which holds only in-frame ones; the method was immunoSEQ multiplex PCR. This sample has about 48,000 clones, with approximately 90% found just once. Patients with a history of autoimmune disease or on systemic immunosuppression were excluded. Germline V lookup: CDR1 SGHAT, CDR2 FQNNGV. The V end lost 0 bases, the J end lost 6 bases, and 3 bases lay between the germline ends. The CDR3 runs 11 residues. The TCR originated in an adult with an advanced solid tumor such as melanoma, head and neck, liver or kidney cancer. The chain couples TRBV11-2 to TRBJ2-7; no clear D gene. The sample here was CD4+ or CD8+ T cells sorted from blood, taken in a trial of the OX40 agonist ivuxolimab. The DNA of the CDR3 is TGTGCCAGCAGCTTAGAGGTCGAGCAGTACTTC. Translation gives CASSLEVEQYF.